Presented here are 26 T cell receptor beta chains from one specimen sequenced in a study of OX40 agonist ivuxolimab in advanced cancers. Some clones are missing from TCRdb's copy, which holds only in-frame ones; the method was immunoSEQ multiplex PCR. In the table there are 50,000 to 75,000 clones, about 85% of which are singletons. The sequencing here drew on CD4+ or CD8+ T cells sorted from blood, taken in a trial of the OX40 agonist ivuxolimab. These receptors were obtained from an adult with an advanced solid tumor such as melanoma, head and neck, liver or kidney cancer.

The chain is built from TRBV7-9 and TRBJ1-2, with TRBD1 matching over 9 bases. After removal of 0 bases from V and 8 bases from J, the junction contained 7 bases not matched to a gene. This CDR3 spans 15 amino acids. CDR1 is SEHNR and CDR2 is FQNEAQ in the germline V gene (reference sequence). CDR3 nucleotide sequence: TGTGCCAGCAGCTTAGCGGAGGGACAGGGAAGGGGCTACACCTTC. As protein: CASSLAEGQGRGYTF.

The chain employs TRBV6-1 and TRBJ2-3, with 8 bases identical to TRBD1. Germline CDR1 and CDR2: MNHNS and SASEGT. CDR3 length equals 15 residues. V dropped 7 bases and J dropped 4; count of bases not matched to a gene: 10. CDR3 bases: TGTGCCAGCACCCCAGGACAGGGTTTGGCAGATACGCAGTATTTT. This codes for CASTPGQGLADTQYF.

The chain links TRBV7-2 to TRBJ1-2, with unresolved D. V shed 5 bases and J shed 1 base, with 14 bases lying between them. The CDR3 is 15 residues long. Germline assignment: CDR1 SGHTA and CDR2 FQGNSA. CDR3 nucleotides: TGTGCCAGCAGCCTACAGCCGACTCTTAACTATGGCTACACCTTC. Amino acids: CASSLQPTLNYGYTF.

This sequence joins TRBV18 and TRBJ1-3; unclear D gene. CDR1 KGHSH and CDR2 LQKENI come from the germline V gene. The CDR3 is 14 residues long. V was trimmed by 3 bases and J by 8 bases, leaving 14 bases between them. This CDR3 is CASSPRTASDTIYF. CDR3 nucleotide sequence: TGTGCCAGCTCACCCAGGACGGCGTCGGACACCATATATTTT.

The chain combines TRBV19 with TRBJ2-1; D might be TRBD2 (5 bases). This CDR3 is 14 amino acids long. Germline values: CDR1 LNHDA, CDR2 SQIVND (reference sequence). Trimming pared 1 base from V and 9 bases from J, leaving 13 bases between. Here the CDR3 DNA reads TGTGCCAGTAGTATAGCCTCTACGAGGGTTGAGCAGTTCTTC. This codes for CASSIASTRVEQFF.

The gene calls are TRBV5-4 and TRBJ1-1, with a possible D match to TRBD1 (6 bases). CDR1 is SGHNT and CDR2 is YYREEE in the germline V gene (reference sequence). V lost 0 bases and J lost 8, with 23 bases in between. The CDR3 runs 17 residues. The CDR3 nucleotides are TGTGCCAGCAGCTTGGCCGGGGGAACACGGGGAAGGGGGGAAGCTTTCTTT. Its protein product is CASSLAGGTRGRGEAFF.

This clone has just one count. The chain is built from TRBV7-2 and TRBJ2-3; tentative D call: TRBD2 (5 bases). The germline CDR1 and CDR2 sequences are SGHTA and FQGNSA. The CDR3 has 14 residues. V dropped 4 bases and J dropped 2 bases, with 10 bases sitting between them. CDR3 nucleotide sequence: TGTGCCAGCAGCTCGAGCGGTAACACAGATACGCAGTATTTT. This codes for CASSSSGNTDTQYF.

This clone was recorded once. The V gene is TRBV5-1, the J gene TRBJ2-5, with 12 bases lining up with TRBD2. There are 16 residues in the CDR3. Trimming removed 0 bases from V and 2 bases from J; junction bases left unmatched: 2. Germline-derived CDR1 and CDR2 are SGHRS and YFSETQ. The chain's CDR3 is CASSLELAGGQETQYF. The CDR3 DNA sequence: TGCGCCAGCAGCTTGGAACTAGCGGGGGGTCAAGAGACCCAGTACTTC.

The chain's CDR3 is CASGLAGTADTQYF. CDR3 nucleotide sequence: TGTGCCAGCGGATTAGCGGGGACGGCAGATACGCAGTATTTT. The J gene is TRBJ2-3, the V gene TRBV2, with 8 bases aligning to TRBD2. The CDR3 sequence is 14 residues long. The germline V gene has CDR1 SNHLY and CDR2 FYNNEI. After removal of 8 bases from V and 4 bases from J, the junction contained 8 bases not matched to a gene.

This clone has a single count. The chain couples TRBV5-8 to TRBJ1-2, with D hard to call. Germline CDR1 reads SGHTS; CDR2 reads YDEGEE. This CDR3 spans 13 amino acids. V was clipped by 4 bases and J by 4 bases, with 11 bases between them. CDR3 amino acids: CASSIRTVYGYTF. Here the CDR3 DNA reads TGTGCCAGCAGCATCAGGACGGTCTATGGCTACACCTTC. The full variable domain, with the rest looked up from reference TRBV5-8 and TRBJ1-2, is EAGVTQSPTHLIKTRGQQATLRCSPISGHTSVYWYQQALGLGLQFLLWYDEGEERNRGNFPPRFSGRQFPNYSSELNVNALELEDSALYLCASSIRTVYGYTFGSGTRLTVV.

This chain links TRBV5-6 with TRBJ1-1; no definite D call. Trimming took off 7 bases at V and 1 base at J, with 8 bases between the two ends. Germline CDR1 reads SGHDT; CDR2 reads YYEEEE. There are 12 residues in the CDR3. The CDR3 bases are TGTGCCAGCGGTAAGCCGAACACTGAAGCTTTCTTT. Its protein is CASGKPNTEAFF.

This chain joins TRBV19 and TRBJ2-1, with 8 bases identical to TRBD1. CDR3 size: 16 residues. V shed 4 bases, J shed 6 bases, and the junction held 11 bases outside the gene matches. Per the germline V gene, CDR1 is LNHDA and CDR2 is SQIVND (reference sequence). The CDR3, as DNA: TGTGCCAGTAGTAATCCCTCGACAGGGGTGAGCAATGAGCAGTTCTTC. Residues: CASSNPSTGVSNEQFF.

CDR3: CASRTTVAGYTF. The CDR3 DNA is TGTGCCAGCAGAACGACAGTTGCGGGCTACACCTTC. The chain links TRBV27 to TRBJ1-2, with a tentative D call TRBD1 (5 bases). CDR3 size: 12 residues. Germline CDR1 reads MNHEY; CDR2 reads SMNVEV (reference sequence). V was cut by 6 bases and J by 8 bases, with 13 bases left in between.

In nucleotides, the CDR3 is TGTGCCAGCTCAGGCCCCGGGACAGAAAACAATGAGCAGTTCTTC. Protein sequence: CASSGPGTENNEQFF. This rearrangement joins TRBV18 to TRBJ2-1; 7 bases agree with TRBD1. Per the germline V gene, CDR1 is KGHSH and CDR2 is LQKENI. The CDR3 has 15 residues. The V segment lost 5 bases and the J segment 5 bases; nucleotides outside the gene matches: 9. Full variable domain (outside the CDR3, taken from reference TRBV18 and TRBJ2-1): NAGVMQNPRHLVRRRGQEARLRCSPMKGHSHVYWYRQLPEEGLKFMVYLQKENIIDESGMPKERFSAEFPKEGPSILRIQQVVRGDSAAYFCASSGPGTENNEQFFGPGTRLTVL.

This clone was seen once. The genes are TRBV7-8 and TRBJ2-1; 11 bases fit TRBD2. The CDR3 length is 16 residues. V lost 1 base to trimming and J lost 9 bases; unmatched junction nucleotides: 8. Looked up from germline, CDR1 is SGHVS and CDR2 is FQNEAQ. The CDR3 protein is CASSLDGSGGAREQFF. CDR3 in DNA: TGTGCCAGCAGCTTAGATGGTAGCGGGGGGGCGCGTGAGCAGTTCTTC.

Only a few counts were recorded for this clone. The chain couples TRBV10-3 to TRBJ2-5, with TRBD2 matching over 8 bases. V shed 8 bases, J shed 2 bases, and the junction held 10 bases outside the gene matches. The CDR3 consists of 15 residues. CDR1 is ENHRY and CDR2 is SYGVKD in the germline V gene. CDR3 nucleotide sequence: TGTGCCATCCGCCCCGGGGGGGCAGGGCAAGAGACCCAGTACTTC. As protein: CAIRPGGAGQETQYF.

The chain couples TRBV4-1 to TRBJ1-1, with D possibly being TRBD1 (5 bases). Trimming removed 5 bases at V and 4 bases at J, with 20 bases between. CDR1 MGHRA and CDR2 YSYEKL come from the germline V gene. This CDR3 contains 16 residues. The CDR3 loop reads CASSVPGRWSGTEAFF. The CDR3 nucleotides read TGCGCCAGCAGCGTACCGGGACGCTGGAGTGGCACTGAAGCTTTCTTT.

The chain employs TRBV9 and TRBJ1-3, with TRBD1 as a possible D gene (5 bases). Germline-derived CDR1 and CDR2 are SGDLS and YYNGEE. The CDR3 is 14 residues long. Trimming removed 1 base from V and 3 bases from J, with 8 bases in between. The CDR3 here is CASSVTGFGNTIYF. As DNA, the CDR3 is TGTGCCAGCAGCGTAACAGGTTTTGGAAACACCATATATTTT.

This clone was counted only a few times. The chain recombines TRBV19 with TRBJ1-4; the match to TRBD1 covers 7 bases. In germline, CDR1 is LNHDA, CDR2 SQIVND (reference sequence). With V trimmed by 3 bases and J by 4 bases, 2 bases remained unmatched. CDR3 length equals 14 residues. In nucleotides, the CDR3 is TGTGCCAGTAGTATCGGGGACAGTAATGAAAAACTGTTTTTT. This translates into CASSIGDSNEKLFF.

This chain uses TRBV9 with TRBJ1-6; tentative D call: TRBD1 (5 bases). Trimming pared 0 bases from V and 9 bases from J, leaving 13 bases between. The CDR3 runs 15 residues. Germline V lookup: CDR1 SGDLS, CDR2 YYNGEE. CDR3 sequence (DNA): TGTGCCAGCAGCGTAGAGCCAGGGCACACTTCACCCCTCCACTTT. Its translation is CASSVEPGHTSPLHF. Based on the CDR3 plus reference TRBV9 and TRBJ1-6, the full variable domain is DSGVTQTPKHLITATGQRVTLRCSPRSGDLSVYWYQQSLDQGLQFLIQYYNGEERAKGNILERFSAQQFPDLHSELNLSSLELGDSALYFCASSVEPGHTSPLHFGNGTRLTVT.

The V and J genes are TRBV6-1 and TRBJ1-1; D might be TRBD1 (6 bases). The CDR3 is 13 amino acids. From germline, CDR1 is MNHNS and CDR2 SASEGT. The germline V and J ends were trimmed by 7 bases and 4 bases, with 13 bases remaining between them. CDR3 in amino acids: CASTEGVGTEAFF. The CDR3 nucleotides read TGTGCCAGCACCGAGGGGGTTGGCACTGAAGCTTTCTTT.

The chain joins TRBV7-3 to TRBJ1-2; D is possibly TRBD1 (5 bases). Trimming took off 2 bases at V and 3 bases at J, with 13 bases between the two ends. The CDR3 sequence is 15 residues long. The V gene's germline CDR1 is SGHTA and CDR2 FQGTGA. CDR3 sequence (DNA): TGTGCCAGCAGCTTAGGGAAGGGAGGGGACTATGGCTACACCTTC. Translated: CASSLGKGGDYGYTF.

The rearrangement links TRBV5-1 to TRBJ1-4, with D tentatively TRBD1 (5 bases). Germline V gene lookup returns CDR1 SGHRS and CDR2 YFSETQ. The ends were cut back, 3 bases at V and 0 bases at J, with 6 bases in the middle. The CDR3 covers 14 residues. CDR3 in amino acids: CASSSTATNEKLFF. CDR3 in DNA: TGCGCCAGCAGCTCGACAGCAACTAATGAAAAACTGTTTTTT.

The chain employs TRBV25-1 and TRBJ1-5, with 8 bases fitting TRBD1. This CDR3 contains 12 residues. V lost 7 bases and J lost 4; bases outside the gene matches: 0. Germline V CDR1 and CDR2: MGHDK, SYGVNS. CDR3 sequence: CASNRGNQPQHF. CDR3 bases: TGTGCCAGCAACAGGGGGAATCAGCCCCAGCATTTT.

This clone was seen a few times. V and J are TRBV5-5 and TRBJ2-2; D is unclear. Looked up from germline, CDR1 is SGHKS and CDR2 is YYEKEE (reference sequence). The germline V and J ends were trimmed by 0 bases and 1 base, with 4 bases remaining between them. This CDR3 comprises 14 residues. CDR3: CASSLEVNTGELFF. CDR3 DNA sequence: TGTGCCAGCAGCTTGGAAGTGAACACCGGGGAGCTGTTTTTT.

V gene TRBV7-3 combines with J gene TRBJ2-1, with D possibly TRBD1 on 6 matching bases. V was cut by 4 bases and J by 5 bases, with 12 bases left in between. Germline assignment: CDR1 SGHTA and CDR2 FQGTGA. The CDR3 length is 14 residues. The CDR3 DNA reads as TGTGCCAGCAGCTCGACAGGTGCTCACAATGAGCAGTTCTTC. This sequence encodes CASSSTGAHNEQFF.